The sequence of this TCR beta chain was determined in a study of blood T cell repertoires in COVID-19. In the study overall: Spain, Italy and the United States supplied samples that represented acute and convalescent COVID-19. The cDNA or gDNA used as material had been derived from T cells, B-cell-depleted T cells, or PBMCs.

Sequencing was performed with immunoSEQ multiplex PCR; in TCRdb, only in-frame clones are kept and a portion is missing. The table shows 300,000 to 450,000 clones, with over 75% occurring only once. This clone has just one count. One Seattle source followed patients from active infection through their disease course. CDR3 length: 15 residues. Losses at the gene ends were 2 bases for V and 1 base for J; bases not matched to a gene: 3. Per the germline V gene, CDR1 is SEHNR and CDR2 is FQNEAQ (reference sequence). The chain has TRBV7-9 and TRBJ2-3; 7 bases map to TRBD2. Sequencing was done on a sample of peripheral blood. This clonotype was sampled from a woman between 55 and 75 years old with COVID-19, enrolled during active disease. CDR3 bases: TGTGCCAGCAGCTTATTAGGGAGGGGCACAGATACGCAGTATTTT. Translated: CASSLLGRGTDTQYF.